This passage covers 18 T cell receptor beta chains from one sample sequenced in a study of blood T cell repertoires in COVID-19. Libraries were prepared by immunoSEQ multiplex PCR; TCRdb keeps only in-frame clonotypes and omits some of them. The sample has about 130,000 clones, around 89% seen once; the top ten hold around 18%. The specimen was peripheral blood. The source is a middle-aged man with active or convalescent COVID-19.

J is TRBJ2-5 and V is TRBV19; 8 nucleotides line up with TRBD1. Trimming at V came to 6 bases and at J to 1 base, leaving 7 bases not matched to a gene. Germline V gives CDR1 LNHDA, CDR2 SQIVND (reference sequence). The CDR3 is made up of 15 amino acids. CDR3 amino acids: CASRDREIIQETQYF. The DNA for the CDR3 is TGTGCCAGTAGGGACAGGGAAATCATCCAAGAGACCCAGTACTTC.

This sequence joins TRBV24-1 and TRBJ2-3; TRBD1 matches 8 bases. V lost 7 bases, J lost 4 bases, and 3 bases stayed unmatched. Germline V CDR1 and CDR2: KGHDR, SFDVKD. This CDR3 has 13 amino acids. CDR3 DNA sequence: TGTGCCACCAGAGACAGGGGCCCAGATACGCAGTATTTT. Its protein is CATRDRGPDTQYF.

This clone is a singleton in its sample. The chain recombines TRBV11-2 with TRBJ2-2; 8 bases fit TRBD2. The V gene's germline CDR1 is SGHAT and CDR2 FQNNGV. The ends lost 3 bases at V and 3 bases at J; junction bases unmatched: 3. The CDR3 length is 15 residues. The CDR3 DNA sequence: TGTGCCAGCAGCTTTGGGACTAGGGACACCGGGGAGCTGTTTTTT. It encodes CASSFGTRDTGELFF.

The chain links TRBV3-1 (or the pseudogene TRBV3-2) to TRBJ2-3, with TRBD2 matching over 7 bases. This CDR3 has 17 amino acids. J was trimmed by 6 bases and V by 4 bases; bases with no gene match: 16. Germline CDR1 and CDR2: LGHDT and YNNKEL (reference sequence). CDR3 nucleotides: TGTGCCAGCAGCCCTGTAGGGACTACCCCTGCGATGGATACGCAGTATTTT. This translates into CASSPVGTTPAMDTQYF.

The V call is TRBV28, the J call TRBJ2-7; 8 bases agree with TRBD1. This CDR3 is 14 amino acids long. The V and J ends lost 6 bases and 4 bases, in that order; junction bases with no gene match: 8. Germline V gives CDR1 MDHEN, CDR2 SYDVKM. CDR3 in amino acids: CASSEQGARYEQYF. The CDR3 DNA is TGTGCCAGCAGCGAGCAGGGGGCTAGGTACGAGCAGTACTTC.

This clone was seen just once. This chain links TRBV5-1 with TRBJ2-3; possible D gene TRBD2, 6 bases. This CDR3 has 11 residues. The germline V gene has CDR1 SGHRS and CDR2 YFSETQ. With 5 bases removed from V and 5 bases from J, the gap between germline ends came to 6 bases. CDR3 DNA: TGCGCCAGCAGGGAGGGAGATACGCAGTATTTT. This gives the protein CASREGDTQYF.

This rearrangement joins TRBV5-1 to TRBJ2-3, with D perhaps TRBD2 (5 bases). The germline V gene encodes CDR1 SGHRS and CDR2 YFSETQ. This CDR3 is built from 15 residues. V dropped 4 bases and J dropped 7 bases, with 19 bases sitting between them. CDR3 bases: TGCGCCAGCAGCAAAAGTAGACGGGGAGTTAATACGCAGTATTTT. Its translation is CASSKSRRGVNTQYF.

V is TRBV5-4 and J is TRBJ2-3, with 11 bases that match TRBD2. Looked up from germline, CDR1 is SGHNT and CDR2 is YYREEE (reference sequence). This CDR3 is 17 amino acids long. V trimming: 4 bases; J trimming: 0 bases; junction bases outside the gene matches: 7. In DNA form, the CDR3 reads TGTGCCAGCAGCCCGGGACTAGCGGTAACTAGCACAGATACGCAGTATTTT. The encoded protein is CASSPGLAVTSTDTQYF.

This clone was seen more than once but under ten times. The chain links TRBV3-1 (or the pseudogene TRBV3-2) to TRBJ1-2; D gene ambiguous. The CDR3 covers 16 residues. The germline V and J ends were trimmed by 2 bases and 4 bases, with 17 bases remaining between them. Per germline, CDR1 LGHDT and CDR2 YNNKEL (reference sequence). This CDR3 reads CASSQPRPGASYGYTF. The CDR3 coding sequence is TGTGCCAGCAGCCAACCTCGTCCTGGAGCAAGCTATGGCTACACCTTC.

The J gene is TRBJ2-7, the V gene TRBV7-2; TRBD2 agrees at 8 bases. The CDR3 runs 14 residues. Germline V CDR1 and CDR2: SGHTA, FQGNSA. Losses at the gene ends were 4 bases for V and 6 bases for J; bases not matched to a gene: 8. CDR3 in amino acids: CASSSRTGTSEQYF. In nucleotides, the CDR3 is TGTGCCAGCAGCTCGAGGACCGGGACTAGCGAGCAGTACTTC. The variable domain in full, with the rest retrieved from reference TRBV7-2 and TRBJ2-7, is GAGVSQSPSNKVTEKGKDVELRCDPISGHTALYWYRQSLGQGLEFLIYFQGNSAPDKSGLPSDRFSAERTGGSVSTLTIQRTQQEDSAVYLCASSSRTGTSEQYFGPGTRLTVT.

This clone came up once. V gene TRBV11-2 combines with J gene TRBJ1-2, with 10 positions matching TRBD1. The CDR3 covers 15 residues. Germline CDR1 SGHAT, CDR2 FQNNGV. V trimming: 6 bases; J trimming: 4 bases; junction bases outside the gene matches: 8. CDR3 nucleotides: TGTGCCAGCAGTCTAGGGGGACAGGGGCGCTATGGCTACACCTTC. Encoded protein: CASSLGGQGRYGYTF.

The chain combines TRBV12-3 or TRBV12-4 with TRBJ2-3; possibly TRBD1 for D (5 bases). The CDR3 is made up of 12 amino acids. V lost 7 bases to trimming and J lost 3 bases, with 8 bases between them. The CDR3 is CASTQGTDTQYF. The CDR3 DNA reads TGTGCCAGCACCCAGGGTACAGATACGCAGTATTTT.

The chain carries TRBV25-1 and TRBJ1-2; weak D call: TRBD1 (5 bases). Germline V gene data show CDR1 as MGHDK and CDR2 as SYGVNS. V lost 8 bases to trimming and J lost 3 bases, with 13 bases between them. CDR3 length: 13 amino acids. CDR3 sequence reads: CASAERGDYGYTF. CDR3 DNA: TGTGCCAGCGCGGAGCGGGGGGACTATGGCTACACCTTC.

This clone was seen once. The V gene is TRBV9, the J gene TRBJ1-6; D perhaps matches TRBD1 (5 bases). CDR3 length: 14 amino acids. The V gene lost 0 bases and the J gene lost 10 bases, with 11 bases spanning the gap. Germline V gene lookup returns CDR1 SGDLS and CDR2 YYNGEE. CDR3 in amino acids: CASSVDAGNSPLHF. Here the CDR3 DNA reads TGTGCCAGCAGCGTAGACGCAGGGAACTCACCCCTCCACTTT.

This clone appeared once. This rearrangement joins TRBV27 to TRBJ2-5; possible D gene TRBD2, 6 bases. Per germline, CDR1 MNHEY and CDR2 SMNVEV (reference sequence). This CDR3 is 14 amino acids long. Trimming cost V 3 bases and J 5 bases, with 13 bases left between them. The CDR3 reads CASSFFAGRETQYF. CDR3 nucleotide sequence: TGTGCCAGCAGTTTCTTCGCGGGGCGGGAGACCCAGTACTTC.

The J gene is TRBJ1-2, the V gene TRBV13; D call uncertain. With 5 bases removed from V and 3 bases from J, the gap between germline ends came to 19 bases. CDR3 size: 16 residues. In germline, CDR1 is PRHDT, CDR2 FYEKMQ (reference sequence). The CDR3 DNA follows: TGTGCCAGCAGCAACGGGAGGCCCTCCCCGTACTATGGCTACACCTTC. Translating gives CASSNGRPSPYYGYTF.

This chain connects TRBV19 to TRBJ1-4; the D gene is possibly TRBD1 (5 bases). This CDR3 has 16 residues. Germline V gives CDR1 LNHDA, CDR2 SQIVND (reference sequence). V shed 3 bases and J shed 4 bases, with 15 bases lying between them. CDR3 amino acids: CASSIRARAVNEKLFF. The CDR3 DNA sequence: TGTGCCAGTAGTATCAGGGCCCGGGCAGTTAATGAAAAACTGTTTTTT.

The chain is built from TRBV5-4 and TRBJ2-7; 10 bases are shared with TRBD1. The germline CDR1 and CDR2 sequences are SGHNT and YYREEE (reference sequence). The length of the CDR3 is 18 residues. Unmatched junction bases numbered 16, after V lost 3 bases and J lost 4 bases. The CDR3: CASSSRDRGGLPPYEQYF. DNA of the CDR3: TGTGCCAGCAGCTCGCGGGACAGGGGTGGGCTACCCCCTTACGAGCAGTACTTC.